The sequence of this TCR beta chain was determined in a study of blood T cell repertoires in COVID-19 (dated by TCRdb to the early 2020s). With regard to the full study: Collaborator samples came from the United States, Italy and Spain and covered acute and convalescent phases of COVID-19. The material from the prospective study consisted of cDNA or gDNA derived from T cells, B-cell-depleted T cells, or PBMCs. Subjects who had been exposed to COVID-19, were actively infected with it, or had recovered from it provided the deeply sampled blood TCRbeta repertoires that made up the dataset. The repertoires were made available in a free public database intended to serve as a resource for research on the immune response to SARS-CoV-2. The samples were drawn from two sources: the first 160 participants of the ongoing ImmuneRACE study, and over 1,000 subjects contributed by 6 global collaborators. Nearly every sample came with metadata listing a de-identified subject ID, COVID-19 status, age in years and sex. Where HLA class I and class II types were available, the types were taken from metadata supplied by the sample provider, not from assay-based typing.

In regard to this clone: Its antigen has not been determined. No base qualities exist here, and no much larger clone lies one base off it.

Collaborating institutions collected whole blood in K2EDTA tubes following their own protocols. Collaborator samples were shipped for TCRbeta analysis as frozen whole blood, isolated PBMCs, or DNA extracted from either sample type. TCRbeta CDR3 regions were amplified from genomic DNA by means of the immunoSEQ Assay, a bias-controlled multiplex PCR. Per the authors' processing: The number of nucleated cells in each sample was estimated from the amplification of reference gene primers within the assay. To quantify the absolute abundance of each unique TCRbeta CDR3 rearrangement, sequence reads were collapsed and filtered. Productive Simpson clonality was computed per sample as the square root of Simpson's diversity index over productive rearrangements. TCRdb's version of the immuneACCESS table is confined to in-frame rearrangements and falls short of the full clone set. An unresolved V gene accounts for under half of the shortfall where checked; the remainder is of unknown origin. The V and J calls and clone size come from that table; D and trimming were worked out from the DNA. The sample table holds about 130,000 clones, of which 75% to 85% were seen once. Around 18% of the sample rests with the top ten.

Study-level results and caveats: Clinical and demographic metadata were provided uncurated, with the amount varying by source and participant.

Sequenced sample: peripheral blood. The receptor's source is an elderly man with acute or convalescent COVID-19.

CDR3 protein: CASSFSGSGANVLTF. The nucleotide sequence is TGTGCCAGCAGCTTTTCAGGGTCCGGGGCCAACGTCCTGACTTTC. The rearrangement joined TRBV5-4 to TRBJ2-6, with a tentative D gene TRBD1 over 5 matching bases. From the cysteine up to the phenylalanine, the CDR3 has a length of 15 residues. Only CDR3 DNA is held: 45 bases, read in frame from base 1. V is clipped by 2 bases and J by 4 bases, and the sequence between their germline boundaries is 10 bases long. The germline V gene encodes CDR1 SGHNT and CDR2 YYREEE (reference sequence). Supplemented by the reference TRBV5-4 and TRBJ2-6 proteins around the CDR3, the complete variable domain is ETGVTQSPTHLIKTRGQQVTLRCSSQSGHNTVSWYQQALGQGPQFIFQYYREEENGRGNFPPRFSGLQFPNYSSELNVNALELDDSALYLCASSFSGSGANVLTFGAGSRLTVL.